These T cell receptor beta chains were read from a single sample in a study of blood T cell repertoires in COVID-19. Here immunoSEQ multiplex PCR was the method, and the copy in TCRdb shows in-frame clones only, minus some. The data hold some 160,000 clones, with around 82% observed a single time. The sample consisted of peripheral blood. These receptors all stem from a man aged 65 to 85 with active or convalescent COVID-19. The CDR3 runs from the conserved cysteine through the conserved F or W. Fields, in order: CDR3 length, V gene, D gene, J gene, clone size, CDR3 protein, CDR3 DNA. D genes are given only for firm matches. The size of a clone is reported for some rows only, either as once, few or many, or as a class for expanded clones.

>15|TRBV5-1|TRBD1|TRBJ1-1|-
CASSRQDRVGTEAFF
TGCGCCAGCAGCAGGCAAGACAGGGTGGGGACTGAAGCTTTCTTT
>17|TRBV5-6|TRBD1|TRBJ1-5|few
CASSLYRNRGENQPQHF
TGTGCCAGCAGCTTGTATCGGAACAGGGGTGAAAATCAGCCCCAGCATTTT
>14|TRBV29-1|TRBD2|TRBJ2-1|-
CSVVPGRATDEQFF
TGCAGCGTTGTACCCGGGAGGGCCACCGATGAGCAGTTCTTC
>14|TRBV27|-|TRBJ1-4|-
CASRVMGAAEKLFF
TGTGCCAGCAGAGTCATGGGGGCGGCGGAAAAACTGTTTTTT
>13|TRBV10-3|TRBD1|TRBJ1-5|once
CAISDRGNQPQHF
TGTGCCATCAGCGACAGGGGCAATCAGCCCCAGCATTTT
>16|TRBV9|TRBD2|TRBJ2-7|-
CASSPSLLAGPYEQYF
TGTGCCAGCAGCCCGAGCCTACTAGCGGGACCCTACGAGCAGTACTTC
>14|TRBV2|-|TRBJ2-1|-
CASRRRAEGNEQFF
TGTGCCAGCAGGAGGAGAGCGGAGGGCAATGAGCAGTTCTTC
>15|TRBV6-2/TRBV6-3|-|TRBJ1-4|-
CASSTSDSRREKLFF
TGTGCCAGCAGTACCTCGGACAGTCGTCGTGAAAAACTGTTTTTT
>13|TRBV7-8|-|TRBJ1-6|-
CASSYNPDSPLHF
TGTGCCAGCAGCTACAACCCCGATTCACCCCTCCACTTT
>14|TRBV5-1|-|TRBJ2-2|-
CASSFPRNTGELFF
TGCGCCAGCAGCTTCCCGAGGAACACCGGGGAGCTGTTTTTT
>15|TRBV6-5|TRBD1|TRBJ1-5|-
CASSYDREGNQPQHF
TGTGCCAGCAGTTACGACAGGGAGGGCAATCAGCCCCAGCATTTT
>14|TRBV14|TRBD2|TRBJ2-7|-
CASSQGTRLYEQYF
TGTGCCAGCAGCCAAGGGACTAGACTGTACGAGCAGTACTTC
>21|TRBV7-6|TRBD1|TRBJ2-4|once
CASSLVSPTGGNFGAKNIQYF
TGTGCCAGCAGCTTAGTGTCACCGACAGGGGGCAATTTCGGCGCCAAAAACATTCAGTACTTC
>14|TRBV10-2|-|TRBJ2-2|many
CASIARTNTGELFF
TGCGCCAGCATAGCGCGAACGAACACCGGGGAGCTGTTTTTT
>14|TRBV18|TRBD1|TRBJ1-4|-
CASSPGRGSEKLFF
TGTGCCAGCTCACCGGGCAGGGGGAGTGAAAAACTGTTTTTT
>14|TRBV24-1|-|TRBJ2-5|-
CATSDWGALETQYF
TGTGCCACCAGTGATTGGGGAGCTCTCGAGACCCAGTACTTC
>15|TRBV15|-|TRBJ1-2|-
CATSRGEGVNYGYTF
TGTGCCACCAGCAGAGGGGAGGGGGTTAACTATGGCTACACCTTC
>15|TRBV19|-|TRBJ2-1|-
CASSIEGGAYNEQFF
TGTGCCAGTAGTATCGAGGGCGGAGCCTACAATGAGCAGTTCTTC